The rows below give T cell receptor beta chains drawn from one sample of a study of technical replicates of blood from a few donors. Method: immunoSEQ multiplex PCR; TCRdb's copy keeps in-frame clones and lacks some. Of 62,000 or so clones listed, around 87% are singletons. Sequenced material: PBMCs. These TCRs come from a human donor in good health. Some clones in this sample may be carry-over from other donors' samples. Each CDR3 is given with its conserved first and last residue. D genes are given only for firm matches. Where a row states a size, it is once, few, many or the class of an expanded clone; other rows omit it.

>TRBV30|few|TRBJ2-5|TRBD2
CAWSPSGTHGETQYF
TGTGCCTGGAGCCCGAGCGGGACCCACGGGGAGACCCAGTACTTC
>TRBV5-4|once|TRBJ2-3|TRBD2
CASSSSLAGGPTDTQYF
TGTGCCAGCAGCTCTTCCCTAGCGGGGGGGCCCACAGATACGCAGTATTTT
>TRBV7-2|once|TRBJ2-2|NA
CASSRQPNTGELFF
TGTGCCAGCAGCAGACAGCCGAACACCGGGGAGCTGTTTTTT
>TRBV10-2|NA|TRBJ2-5|NA
CASSESGGHNLYF
TGCGCCAGCAGTGAGTCGGGAGGCCACAACCTGTACTTC
>TRBV7-9|NA|TRBJ2-3|NA
CASSLSTDTQYF
TGTGCCAGCAGCCTTAGCACAGATACGCAGTATTTT
>TRBV2|NA|TRBJ2-7|TRBD2
CASSVGRGEYEQYF
TGTGCCAGCAGTGTGGGGAGGGGAGAGTACGAGCAGTACTTC
>TRBV7-2|NA|TRBJ2-1|TRBD2
CASRGGGDEQFF
TGTGCCAGCAGGGGCGGGGGGGATGAGCAGTTCTTC
>TRBV2|NA|TRBJ2-4|NA
CASSLAANTGIQYF
TGTGCCAGCAGCCTCGCGGCCAATACGGGCATTCAGTACTTC
>TRBV7-2|NA|TRBJ1-2|NA
CASSQRGGYGYTF
TGTGCCAGCAGCCAACGAGGAGGGTACGGCTACACCTTC
>TRBV5-6|NA|TRBJ2-7|NA
CASSLDVQDEQYF
TGTGCCAGCAGCTTGGACGTTCAGGACGAGCAGTACTTC
>TRBV5-6|NA|TRBJ2-6|NA
CASSLPLRAGANVLTF
TGTGCCAGCAGCCTACCCCTGAGGGCTGGGGCCAACGTCCTGACTTTC
>TRBV4-3|few|TRBJ2-5|NA
CASSQDWRLANLGEETQYF
TGCGCCAGCAGCCAAGATTGGCGGCTAGCTAATTTGGGTGAAGAGACCCAGTACTTC
>TRBV9|once|TRBJ2-1|TRBD1
CASSSPRGQVSYNEQFF
TGTGCCAGCAGCTCCCCGAGGGGACAGGTTTCCTACAATGAGCAGTTCTTC
>TRBV10-3|NA|TRBJ2-3|TRBD1
CAISPGGTAQRVDTQYF
TGTGCCATCAGTCCCGGTGGGACAGCACAAAGAGTTGATACGCAGTATTTT
>TRBV4-3|NA|TRBJ1-4|NA
CASSQDGGGTEKLFF
TGCGCCAGCAGCCAAGATGGGGGGGGGACTGAAAAACTGTTTTTT